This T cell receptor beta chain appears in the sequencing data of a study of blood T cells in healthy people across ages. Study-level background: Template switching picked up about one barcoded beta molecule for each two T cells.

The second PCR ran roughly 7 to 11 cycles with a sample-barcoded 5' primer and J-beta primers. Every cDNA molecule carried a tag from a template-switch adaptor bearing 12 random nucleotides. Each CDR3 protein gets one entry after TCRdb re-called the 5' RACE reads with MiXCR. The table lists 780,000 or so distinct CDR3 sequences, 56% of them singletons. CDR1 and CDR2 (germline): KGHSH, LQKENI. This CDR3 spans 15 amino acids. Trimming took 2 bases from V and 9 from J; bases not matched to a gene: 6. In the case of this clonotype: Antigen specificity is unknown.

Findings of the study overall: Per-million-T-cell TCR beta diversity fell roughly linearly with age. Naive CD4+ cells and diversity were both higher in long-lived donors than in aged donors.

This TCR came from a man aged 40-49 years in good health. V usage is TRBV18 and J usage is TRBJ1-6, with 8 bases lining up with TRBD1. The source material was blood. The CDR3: CASSPWDRSTSPLHF. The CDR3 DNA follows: TGTGCCAGCTCACCATGGGACAGGAGTACTTCACCCCTCCACTTT.